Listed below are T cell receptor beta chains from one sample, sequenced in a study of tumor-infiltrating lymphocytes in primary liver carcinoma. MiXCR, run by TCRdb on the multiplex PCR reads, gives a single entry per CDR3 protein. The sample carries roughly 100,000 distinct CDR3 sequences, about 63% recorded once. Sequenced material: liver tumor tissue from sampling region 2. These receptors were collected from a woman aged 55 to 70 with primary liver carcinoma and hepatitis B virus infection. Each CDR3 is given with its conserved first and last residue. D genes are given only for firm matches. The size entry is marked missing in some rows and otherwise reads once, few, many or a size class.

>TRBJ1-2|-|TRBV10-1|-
TGCGCCAGTAGTGACTGCCGAGACTATGGCTACACCTTC
CASSDCRDYGYTF
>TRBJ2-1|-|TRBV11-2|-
TGTGCCAGCAAAAGGACTGGCGGGGAATCCTACAATAAACAGTTCTTC
CASKRTGGESYNKQFF
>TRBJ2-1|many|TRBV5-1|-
TGCGCCAGCAGCCAAAGCGGAGGGGTCTACAATGAGCAGTTCTTC
CASSQSGGVYNEQFF
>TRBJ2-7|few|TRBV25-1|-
TGTGCCAGCAGTGAGGGTTCCGGAGCCTACGAGCAGTACTTC
CASSEGSGAYEQYF
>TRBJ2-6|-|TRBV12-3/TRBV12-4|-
TGTGTCAGCAGTCTTGCGGTGACTGGGGCCAACGTCCTGACTTTC
CVSSLAVTGANVLTF
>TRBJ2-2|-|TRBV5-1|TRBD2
TGCGCCAGCAGCCCGGGGACTAGCGGGAGTCTAGTTCCCGGGGAGCTGTTTTTT
CASSPGTSGSLVPGELFF
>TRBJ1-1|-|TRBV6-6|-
TGTGGCATCAGTTACGAGGGAGCGAACACTGAAGCTTTCTTT
CGISYEGANTEAFF
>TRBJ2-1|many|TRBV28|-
TGTGCCAGCAGTTTTTCCCCTTGGCTAGGGAGCTCCTACAATGAGCAGTTCTTC
CASSFSPWLGSSYNEQFF
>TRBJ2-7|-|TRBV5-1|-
TGCGCCAGCAGCTTGGCGGGATTCCCCTGCGAGCAGTACTTC
CASSLAGFPCEQYF
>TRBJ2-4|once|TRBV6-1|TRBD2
TGCGTCAGCAGGACCGGGACTAGCGCGGGCAAAAACATTCAGTACTTC
CVSRTGTSAGKNIQYF
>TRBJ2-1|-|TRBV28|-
TGTGCCGGTAGCGGTAGCTCCTACAATGAGCAGTTCTTC
CAGSGSSYNEQFF
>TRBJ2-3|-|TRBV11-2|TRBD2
TGTGCCGGCAGCCCGGGACTAGCGGTACCAGATACGCAGTATTTT
CAGSPGLAVPDTQYF
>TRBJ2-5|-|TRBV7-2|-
TGTGCCAGCAGCTTCTACGGGATGGACGAGACCCGGTACTTC
CASSFYGMDETRYF
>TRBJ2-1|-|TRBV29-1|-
TGTAGCGTGCAGGCCGGACGCAGCAATGAGCGGTTCTTC
CSVQAGRSNERFF
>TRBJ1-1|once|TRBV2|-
TGTACCAGCACGCGGTACGGCACTGAAGCTTTCTTT
CTSTRYGTEAFF
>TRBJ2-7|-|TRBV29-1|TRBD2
TGCAGCGTGGGGACTAGCGGGAGTTGGGCTACCTACGAGCAATACTTC
CSVGTSGSWATYEQYF